This T cell receptor (beta chain) is from a study of T cells in localized non-small cell lung cancer. General observations from the study: An association was observed between higher blood T cell density and longer overall survival. A median of about 58 of the top 100 tumor clones appeared in adjacent lung, which was paired and uninvolved. Only one tumor region went through sequencing, so heterogeneity may still be there. Uninvolved adjacent lung had more T cell clonality than any other tissue, topping tumor.

This clone is deemed large. No antigen is known for it. This CDR3 is built from 19 residues. Germline values: CDR1 MNHGY, CDR2 SAAAGT. V gave up 7 bases and J gave up 6 bases, with 33 bases separating them. The assay was immunoSEQ multiplex PCR, and TCRdb's table has in-frame clones only and misses some. Among about 1,500 clones, just over 20% were seen once, and the ten largest hold 13%. The chain combines TRBV6-8 with TRBJ1-1, with a tentative D call TRBD1 (5 bases). The specimen was lung tumor tissue, collected before any cancer treatment. This sequence was found in a man aged 40 to 70 with stage III lung adenocarcinoma. DNA for the CDR3: TGTGCCAGCAACAGGCAGGGCGCGGCAGGATACAATAGTGTCCCTGAAGCTTTCTTT. Its translation is CASNRQGAAGYNSVPEAFF.